The rows below give T cell receptor beta chains drawn from one sample of a study of neurological immune-mediated disorders. TCRdb processed the 5' RACE reads anew with MiXCR; each CDR3 protein has one entry. The sample consists of approximately 89,000 distinct CDR3 sequences, about 4.5% of them appearing once. Source material: PBMCs. These TCRs come from a woman aged 60-75 years with multiple sclerosis. CDR3s include the opening cysteine and the closing phenylalanine or tryptophan. The order of the fields is clone size, J gene, D gene, V gene, CDR3 DNA, CDR3 protein. A D gene is named only where the DNA matches it firmly. Not every row has a clone size; where given, it reads once, few, many or a size class.

many,TRBJ1-1,TRBD1,TRBV12-3/TRBV12-4,TGTGCCAGCAGACCACAGGGGGCAAGGACTGAAGCTTTCTTT,CASRPQGARTEAFF
many,TRBJ2-7,NA,TRBV27,TGTGCCAGCTCCCCCGGGACTCGTACCTTCGAGCAGTACTTC,CASSPGTRTFEQYF
NA,TRBJ1-5,NA,TRBV28,TGTGCCACGCTTCCTCTCAATCAGCCCCAGCATTTT,CATLPLNQPQHF
many,TRBJ2-7,TRBD2,TRBV7-6,TGTGCCAGCAGCGGGACTAGCGGGGGGGCCCCCGAGCAGTACTTC,CASSGTSGGAPEQYF
many,TRBJ1-2,NA,TRBV7-8,TGTGCCAGCAGCTTATCCACCCTCAATGACTACACCTTC,CASSLSTLNDYTF
many,TRBJ2-5,TRBD2,TRBV25-1,TGTGCCAGCAGTGATACTGGGGGGGGAGAGACCCAGTACTTC,CASSDTGGGETQYF
many,TRBJ2-3,TRBD1,TRBV25-1,TGTGCCAGCAGTGGGGGACAGAAAATCACAGATACGCAGTATTTT,CASSGGQKITDTQYF
many,TRBJ2-7,NA,TRBV12-3/TRBV12-4,TGTGCCAGCAGTCCCCTCCCGGGCCTTTTAACCTACGAGCAGTACTTC,CASSPLPGLLTYEQYF
many,TRBJ1-1,NA,TRBV20-1,TGCAGTGCCCTTCTGGGGCGACTGAACACTGAAGCTTTCTTT,CSALLGRLNTEAFF
many,TRBJ2-2,TRBD1,TRBV10-3,TGTGCCATCAGGGGACAGGGGGGCACCGGGGAGCTGTTTTTT,CAIRGQGGTGELFF
many,TRBJ2-2,NA,TRBV4-1,TGCGCCAGCAGCCAAGTATCCAGGACGAACACCGGGGAGCTGTTTTTT,CASSQVSRTNTGELFF
medium-sized,TRBJ1-4,NA,TRBV5-6,TGTGCCAGCAGCTTGGTTACTGAGACTAATGAAAAACTGTTTTTT,CASSLVTETNEKLFF
many,TRBJ2-7,TRBD1,TRBV6-5,TGTGCCAGCAGTTACGCCCCCGGGACAGGGGGCTACGAGCAGTACTTC,CASSYAPGTGGYEQYF
few,TRBJ2-3,NA,TRBV6-5,TGTGCCAGCACCGGATCTAACACAGATACGCAGTATTTT,CASTGSNTDTQYF
many,TRBJ2-7,NA,TRBV6-5,TGTGCCAGCAGACACACAGGCTACGAGCAGTACTTC,CASRHTGYEQYF
NA,TRBJ2-2,TRBD2,TRBV7-9,TGTGCCAGCAGCCCCGAGATGGGACTAGCGACCGGGGAGCTGTTTTTT,CASSPEMGLATGELFF
many,TRBJ1-3,NA,TRBV3-1,TGTGCCAGCAGCCAACTAGGGGGGTTGGGGCCGCGTCATCCGGGAAACACCATATATTTT,CASSQLGGLGPRHPGNTIYF
many,TRBJ2-7,TRBD2,TRBV28,TGTGCCAGCACCTTCCAGCGGGGCTCCTACGAGCAGTACTTC,CASTFQRGSYEQYF
many,TRBJ2-7,NA,TRBV27,TGTGCCAGCAGTTCTGGGGCCGCCTACGAGCAGTACTTC,CASSSGAAYEQYF
many,TRBJ2-1,NA,TRBV29-1,TGCAGCGCACGGGGCGTTAGTGAGCAGTTCTTC,CSARGVSEQFF
many,TRBJ1-2,TRBD1,TRBV7-2,TGTGCCAGCAGCTTAAGGATGGCAGGGGGCGACTCTGGCTACACCTTC,CASSLRMAGGDSGYTF
many,TRBJ1-6,NA,TRBV12-3/TRBV12-4,TGTGCCAGCAGTTTAGGCAGGAGGGATTCACCCCTCCACTTT,CASSLGRRDSPLHF
many,TRBJ1-4,NA,TRBV5-1,TGCGCCAGCAGCGAGGGACGAAACGAAAAACTGTTTTTT,CASSEGRNEKLFF
many,TRBJ1-1,TRBD1,TRBV3-1,TGTGCCAGCAGCCGAACCAACAGGGGCGGCACTGAAGCTTTCTTT,CASSRTNRGGTEAFF
many,TRBJ2-1,NA,TRBV5-1,TGCGCCAGCAGCTTGCCTGCGTATGAGCAGTTCTTC,CASSLPAYEQFF
many,TRBJ2-7,NA,TRBV7-9,TGTGCCAGCAGCCCCGAACAGCAAACCTACGAGCAGTACTTC,CASSPEQQTYEQYF
many,TRBJ2-7,NA,TRBV25-1,TGTGCCAGCAGTGGGGCAGGGGCCTACGAGCAGTACTTC,CASSGAGAYEQYF
many,TRBJ2-7,TRBD1,TRBV20-1,TGCAGTGCTGAGGACAGGGGGCTTTACGAGCAGTACTTC,CSAEDRGLYEQYF
many,TRBJ2-2,NA,TRBV27,TGTGCCAGCACCCAGAGGGGGTCGAACACCGGGGAGCTGTTTTTT,CASTQRGSNTGELFF
many,TRBJ2-7,NA,TRBV6-6,TGTGCCAGCAGCTCACCTCGGTCTAGGAGCTCCTACGAGCAGTACTTC,CASSSPRSRSSYEQYF
many,TRBJ2-3,NA,TRBV7-2,TGTGCCAGCAGCTTAGCAGCCCGGGGCTTCACAGATACGCAGTATTTT,CASSLAARGFTDTQYF
many,TRBJ2-7,NA,TRBV28,TGTGCCTCCCGGGGCGACCTCCCTTACGAGCAGTACTTC,CASRGDLPYEQYF
many,TRBJ2-1,NA,TRBV27,TGTGCCAGCAGTTTATCCTCGGGGCTGAGCGGCGAGCAGTTCTTC,CASSLSSGLSGEQFF
many,TRBJ2-7,NA,TRBV15,TGTGCCACCAGCAGAGGGGTGCAGGTCGGGGTATACGAGCAGTACTTC,CATSRGVQVGVYEQYF
many,TRBJ2-2,NA,TRBV10-3,TGTGCCATCAGTGTCAGATCCGGGGGCGGGACCGGGGAGCTGTTTTTT,CAISVRSGGGTGELFF
many,TRBJ2-2,TRBD2,TRBV9,TGTGCCAGCAGCGTTGGCGGGGGTTACACCGGGGAGCTGTTTTTT,CASSVGGGYTGELFF
many,TRBJ2-6,NA,TRBV7-2,TGTGCCAGCAGCAAATACACCAGGGGGGTTGGGGCCAACGTCCTGACTTTC,CASSKYTRGVGANVLTF
many,TRBJ2-1,TRBD1,TRBV5-1,TGCGCCAGCAGCCGAACCGGGACAGGGGTCGAGGGTGAGCAGTTCTTC,CASSRTGTGVEGEQFF
many,TRBJ2-3,TRBD2,TRBV20-1,TGCAGTGCAGACGGGACTAGCGGGGGCACAGATACGCAGTATTTT,CSADGTSGGTDTQYF
many,TRBJ2-2,NA,TRBV6-2/TRBV6-3,TGTGCCAGCAGTTACCGGGGGCAGACCGGGGAGCTGTTTTTT,CASSYRGQTGELFF
many,TRBJ2-7,NA,TRBV10-2,TGCGCCAGCAGCGCGGTCGACGAGCAGTACTTC,CASSAVDEQYF
once,TRBJ2-7,NA,TRBV7-8,TGTGCCAGCAGCTTAGTAGCGGAGGTTTCCTACGAGCAGTACTTC,CASSLVAEVSYEQYF
NA,TRBJ2-7,TRBD1,TRBV18,TGTGCCAGCTCTCCCGACAGGGTCCGTTTGGACGAGCAGTACTTC,CASSPDRVRLDEQYF
many,TRBJ2-2,NA,TRBV15,TGTGCCACCCGTTTGAATAGGCCTGGCGGGGAGCTGTTTTTT,CATRLNRPGGELFF